The clone carrying this T cell receptor beta chain came up once. Alpha and beta chains were covered, as first-strand cDNA relied on TRAV- and TRBV-specific primers. TCR amplification used 20 to 25 PCR cycles, a constant-region primer and a V-primer adapter. MiXCR was run by TCRdb on the reads, yielding one entry per CDR3 protein. The top ten clones hold roughly 8% of a sample with 9,500 to 14,000 distinct CDR3 sequences, 51% of them seen once. V lost 4 bases, J lost 8 bases, and 15 bases stayed unmatched. The CDR3 length is 17 residues. CDR1 and CDR2 (germline): SGHRS, YFSETQ. This record belongs to a study of low-dose radiotherapy and immunotherapy resistance in tumors. Study background: Cohort 2 was treated with 1 Gy per fraction every two weeks, amounting to 13 Gy across 26 weeks. Patients took oral aspirin 300 mg daily for four cycles from cycle 1 day 1.

V gene TRBV5-1 combines with J gene TRBJ2-1; 10 bases are shared with TRBD2. The sequence derives from a human donor with advanced metastatic prostate, ovarian, gallbladder or colorectal cancer (not recorded which). This table probably holds off-target reads from a library built for another chain. DNA for the CDR3: TGCGCCAGCAGCCCCGGAGATGGGCTAGCGGGAGACTATGAGCAGTTCTTC. It translates to CASSPGDGLAGDYEQFF.